Listed below are T cell receptor beta chains from one sample, sequenced in a study of early T cells in non-severe SARS-CoV-2 infection. Using its own MiXCR run on the 5' RACE reads, TCRdb lists one record per CDR3 protein. Among roughly 34,000 distinct CDR3 sequences, about 4.5% were seen once, and the ten largest hold around 8%. Material: whole blood. The receptors originated from an adult who was a healthcare worker with PCR-confirmed SARS-CoV-2 infection or an uninfected control (not recorded which). The CDR3 runs from the conserved cysteine through the conserved F or W. A D gene is named only where the DNA matches it firmly. Some rows have no size entry. The others give once, few or many, or a class for an expanded clone.

CDR3	V	J	D	size
CASSFMGGTNEKLFF	TRBV11-2	TRBJ1-4	.	many
CASSSEGYYNSPLHF	TRBV7-9	TRBJ1-6	.	many
CAWSSGQGNTEAFF	TRBV30	TRBJ1-1	TRBD1	many
CASSDSRWSNQPQHF	TRBV12-3/TRBV12-4	TRBJ1-5	.	many
CASSPGTASNYGYTF	TRBV5-1	TRBJ1-2	TRBD1	few
CASSFGQGVQGQFF	TRBV28	TRBJ2-1	TRBD1	.
CSAREWGRGNTEAFF	TRBV20-1	TRBJ1-1	.	many
CASSERSITDTQYF	TRBV10-1	TRBJ2-3	.	many
CAWSGLGVETQYF	TRBV30	TRBJ2-5	.	few
CSGFQETQYF	TRBV20-1	TRBJ2-5	.	many
CASSSRDEQYF	TRBV28	TRBJ2-7	.	many
CSASTNTGELFF	TRBV20-1	TRBJ2-2	.	.
CATSDLGGPDSYEQYF	TRBV24-1	TRBJ2-7	.	.
CASSFDRNEKLFF	TRBV7-2	TRBJ1-4	.	many
CSARTGAEQYF	TRBV20-1	TRBJ2-7	TRBD1	many
CASSSGQERATNEKLFF	TRBV5-4	TRBJ1-4	TRBD1	many
CASSLRLPWSEQFF	TRBV12-3/TRBV12-4	TRBJ2-1	.	few
CASTRGGLTDTQYF	TRBV6-6	TRBJ2-3	TRBD2	many
CASSDIGTDTQYF	TRBV6-1	TRBJ2-3	.	many
CASSYVGSSYNEQFF	TRBV6-6	TRBJ2-1	.	few
CAWSTRSGLNQPQHF	TRBV30	TRBJ1-5	.	many
CASSLLGASTDTQYF	TRBV13	TRBJ2-3	.	few
CASTSLETQYF	TRBV28	TRBJ2-5	.	many
CAIGRSSYNEQFF	TRBV10-3	TRBJ2-1	.	.